Below, 20 T cell receptor beta chains from the same sample are listed, as sequenced in a study of blood T cell repertoires in COVID-19. TCRdb's table, derived via immunoSEQ multiplex PCR, lists solely in-frame clones and lacks some. The sample records about 150,000 clones, roughly 82% being singletons. The sample comprised peripheral blood. Receptors originate from a man between 70 and 80 years old with acute or convalescent COVID-19.

V usage is TRBV7-3 and J usage is TRBJ1-5, with a possible D match to TRBD1 (5 bases). This CDR3 has 13 residues. V was cut by 1 base and J by 6 bases, with 7 bases left in between. Germline assignment: CDR1 SGHTA and CDR2 FQGTGA. The CDR3 sequence is CASSLSGTQPQHF. The CDR3 region has the DNA TGTGCCAGCAGCTTAAGCGGGACTCAGCCCCAGCATTTT. Complete variable domain (other parts from reference TRBV7-3 and TRBJ1-5): GAGVSQTPSNKVTEKGKYVELRCDPISGHTALYWYRQSLGQGPEFLIYFQGTGAADDSGLPNDRFFAVRPEGSVSTLKIQRTERGDSAVYLCASSLSGTQPQHFGDGTRLSIL.

The genes are TRBV18 and TRBJ1-2, with 7 positions matching TRBD1. The V and J ends lost 3 bases and 4 bases, in that order; junction bases with no gene match: 8. The CDR3 length is 15 residues. Germline V gives CDR1 KGHSH, CDR2 LQKENI. The CDR3 is CASSPDRWDLYGYTF. The CDR3 coding sequence is TGTGCCAGCTCACCGGACAGGTGGGACCTCTATGGCTACACCTTC.

This clone has a handful of counts. Additional DNA sequences in this sample encode the identical CDR3. This chain uses TRBV19 with TRBJ2-7; 7 positions match TRBD1. CDR1 LNHDA and CDR2 SQIVND come from the germline V gene (reference sequence). The V and J ends lost 10 bases and 2 bases, in that order; junction bases with no gene match: 2. This CDR3 comprises 11 residues. Here the CDR3 reads CATQGAYEQYF. CDR3 DNA sequence: TGTGCCACTCAGGGGGCCTACGAGCAGTACTTC.

This chain joins TRBV27 and TRBJ2-2; D possibly corresponds to TRBD1 (5 bases). The CDR3 totals 15 residues. V dropped 3 bases and J dropped 6 bases, with 14 bases sitting between them. Germline lookup yields CDR1 MNHEY and CDR2 SMNVEV (reference sequence). The CDR3 DNA reads TGTGCCAGCAGTTTGCAATACAGGTCCTCCGGGGAGCTGTTTTTT. Protein sequence: CASSLQYRSSGELFF.

The chain has TRBV12-3 or TRBV12-4 and TRBJ1-5; D gene uncertain. With 3 bases removed from V and 4 bases from J, the gap between germline ends came to 4 bases. The CDR3 is made up of 12 amino acids. The CDR3 DNA follows: TGTGCCAGCAGTTTCGGGAATCAGCCCCAGCATTTT. It specifies CASSFGNQPQHF.

The table lists this clone with a few counts. J is TRBJ2-5 and V is TRBV27; no clear D gene. This CDR3 is 13 amino acids long. Trimming cost V 3 bases and J 2 bases, with 7 bases left between them. The germline CDR1 and CDR2 sequences are MNHEY and SMNVEV (reference sequence). Here the CDR3 DNA reads TGTGCCAGCAGTTTCGGGTTTCAAGAGACCCAGTACTTC. This encodes CASSFGFQETQYF.

CDR3 sequence: CASNRAGTAYNSPLHF. Written as DNA, the CDR3 is TGTGCCAGTAACAGGGCCGGGACGGCCTATAATTCACCCCTCCACTTT. The gene calls are TRBV19 and TRBJ1-6, with a tentative D call TRBD1 (6 bases). The CDR3 runs to 16 residues. V dropped 7 bases and J dropped 2 bases, with 15 bases sitting between them. CDR1 is LNHDA and CDR2 is SQIVND in the germline V gene (reference sequence). The variable domain in full, completed from reference TRBV19 and TRBJ1-6, reads DGGITQSPKYLFRKEGQNVTLSCEQNLNHDAMYWYRQDPGQGLRLIYYSQIVNDFQKGDIAEGYSVSREKKESFPLTVTSAQKNPTAFYLCASNRAGTAYNSPLHFGNGTRLTVT.

The rearrangement uses TRBV3-1 (or the pseudogene TRBV3-2) and TRBJ1-6; possibly TRBD1 for D (5 bases). Trimming left V 6 bases short and J 6 bases short, with 15 bases between. Germline V gene sequence: CDR1 LGHDT, CDR2 YNNKEL (reference sequence). This CDR3 region has 15 residues. The CDR3 here is CASSPPGGGNSPLHF. The DNA for the CDR3 is TGTGCCAGCAGTCCCCCCGGGGGTGGTAATTCACCCCTCCACTTT.

The chain links TRBV5-1 to TRBJ2-5; 7 positions match TRBD1. There are 15 residues in the CDR3. With V trimmed by 2 bases and J by 5 bases, 9 bases remained unmatched. Germline V gene lookup returns CDR1 SGHRS and CDR2 YFSETQ. CDR3 in amino acids: CASSFRGGPGETQYF. The CDR3 nucleotides read TGCGCCAGCAGCTTCAGAGGGGGCCCCGGGGAGACCCAGTACTTC.

This clone was observed a few times. DNA of the CDR3: TGCGCCAGCAGTGAGCCTCGACAGGGGAACACTGAAGCTTTCTTT. Its translation is CASSEPRQGNTEAFF. The V and J genes are TRBV10-2 and TRBJ1-1; 7 nucleotides agree with TRBD1. This CDR3 contains 15 residues. The V and J ends lost 2 bases and 1 base, in that order; junction bases with no gene match: 4. Germline V CDR1 and CDR2: WSHSY, SAAADI.

The genes are TRBV6-6 and TRBJ1-2; 8 nucleotides align to TRBD1. Per germline, CDR1 MNHNY and CDR2 SVGAGI (reference sequence). The CDR3 contains 15 residues. V dropped 5 bases and J dropped 5; count of bases not matched to a gene: 10. This chain's CDR3 is CASSTRQGSWYGYTF. CDR3 sequence (DNA): TGTGCCAGCAGTACGCGACAGGGGAGCTGGTATGGCTACACCTTC.

This clone was counted a few times. The rearrangement uses TRBV7-8 and TRBJ2-7; D not certain. Trimming pared 2 bases from V and 6 bases from J, leaving 8 bases between. CDR3 length: 12 amino acids. The germline V gene has CDR1 SGHVS and CDR2 FQNEAQ. The CDR3 spells CASSLLAFEQYF. The CDR3 bases are TGTGCCAGCAGCTTATTGGCTTTCGAGCAGTACTTC.

The chain combines TRBV27 with TRBJ2-7; TRBD2 might be the D (5 bases). CDR1 and CDR2 from the germline V gene are MNHEY and SMNVEV (reference sequence). The CDR3 contains 14 residues. The V and J ends lost 4 bases and 0 bases respectively, with 10 bases between them. The chain's CDR3 is CASSSHAGSYEQYF. CDR3 DNA: TGTGCCAGCAGTTCTCACGCGGGCTCCTACGAGCAGTACTTC.

The V call is TRBV5-1, the J call TRBJ2-1; 11 bases agree with TRBD2. Germline V gives CDR1 SGHRS, CDR2 YFSETQ. The CDR3 has 16 residues. V shed 4 bases, J shed 7 bases, and the junction held 10 bases outside the gene matches. The CDR3: CASSPRLAGLENEQFF. CDR3 nucleotide sequence: TGCGCCAGCAGCCCCCGACTAGCGGGACTTGAGAATGAGCAGTTCTTC.

The CDR3 protein is CASSSRGYEQYF. CDR3 DNA: TGTGCCAGCAGCTCCAGGGGGTACGAGCAGTACTTC. The chain joins TRBV11-2 to TRBJ2-7; 7 bases line up with TRBD1. Trimming cost V 4 bases and J 4 bases; bases outside gene matches: 1. The germline CDR1 and CDR2 sequences are SGHAT and FQNNGV. The CDR3 loop spans 12 amino acids. The variable domain in full, with the rest retrieved from reference TRBV11-2 and TRBJ2-7, is EAGVAQSPRYKIIEKRQSVAFWCNPISGHATLYWYQQILGQGPKLLIQFQNNGVVDDSQLPKDRFSAERLKGVDSTLKIQPAKLEDSAVYLCASSSRGYEQYFGPGTRLTVT.

This sequence joins TRBV10-1 and TRBJ2-2, with TRBD1 matching 12 bases. From germline, CDR1 is WNHNN and CDR2 SYGVQD (reference sequence). CDR3 length equals 15 residues. The V and J ends lost 11 bases and 4 bases, in that order; junction bases with no gene match: 8. CDR3 coding DNA: TGCGCCGGGACAGGGGGCGCAGCCCGCACCGGGGAGCTGTTTTTT. It translates to CAGTGGAARTGELFF.

This rearrangement joins TRBV13 to TRBJ2-7; D may be TRBD1 (5 bases). V was cut by 0 bases and J by 3 bases, with 9 bases left in between. The CDR3 contains 14 residues. Germline V gene lookup returns CDR1 PRHDT and CDR2 FYEKMQ (reference sequence). This CDR3 is CASSLGRADYEQYF. CDR3 DNA: TGTGCCAGCAGCTTAGGCAGGGCCGACTACGAGCAGTACTTC.

The rearrangement joins TRBV28 to TRBJ1-2; 8 bases align to TRBD1. Germline V gene data show CDR1 as MDHEN and CDR2 as SYDVKM. V lost 6 bases to trimming and J lost 7 bases; unmatched junction nucleotides: 16. The CDR3 has 16 residues. CDR3: CASRPLPGQGAGGYTF. As DNA, the CDR3 is TGTGCCAGCAGGCCCCTCCCGGGCCAGGGGGCGGGTGGCTACACCTTC.

This chain connects TRBV28 to TRBJ1-6; D remains unclear. From germline, CDR1 is MDHEN and CDR2 SYDVKM. Trimming took 6 bases from V and 3 from J, leaving 18 bases between them. There are 17 residues in the CDR3. This CDR3 reads CASSPAPSDDYNSPLHF. The CDR3, as DNA: TGTGCCAGCAGCCCAGCCCCTAGTGATGACTATAATTCACCCCTCCACTTT.

The genes are TRBV6-1 and TRBJ2-3; D is ambiguous. Trimming stripped 1 base from V and 4 bases from J, with 12 bases between. The CDR3 sequence is 15 residues long. Germline CDR1 is MNHNS and CDR2 is SASEGT. The CDR3 sequence is CASSEGSARADTQYF. The CDR3 DNA follows: TGTGCCAGCAGTGAAGGGAGCGCTCGAGCAGATACGCAGTATTTT.